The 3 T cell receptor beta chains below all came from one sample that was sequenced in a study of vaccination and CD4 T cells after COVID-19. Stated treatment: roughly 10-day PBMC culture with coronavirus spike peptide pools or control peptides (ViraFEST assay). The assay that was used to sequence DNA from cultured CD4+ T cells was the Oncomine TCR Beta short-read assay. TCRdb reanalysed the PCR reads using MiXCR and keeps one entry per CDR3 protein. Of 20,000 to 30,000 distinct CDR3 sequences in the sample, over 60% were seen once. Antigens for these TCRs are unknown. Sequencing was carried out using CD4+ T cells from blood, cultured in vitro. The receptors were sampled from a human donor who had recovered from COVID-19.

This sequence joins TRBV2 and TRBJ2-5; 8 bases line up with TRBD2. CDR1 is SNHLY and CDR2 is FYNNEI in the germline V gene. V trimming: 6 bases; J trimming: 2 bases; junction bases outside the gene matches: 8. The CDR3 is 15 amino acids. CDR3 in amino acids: CASRIQGLGQETQYF. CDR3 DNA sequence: TGTGCCAGCAGGATTCAGGGACTAGGACAAGAGACCCAGTACTTC.

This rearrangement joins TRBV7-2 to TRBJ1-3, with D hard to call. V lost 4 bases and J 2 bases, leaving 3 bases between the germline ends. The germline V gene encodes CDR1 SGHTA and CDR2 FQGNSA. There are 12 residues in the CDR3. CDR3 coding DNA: TGTGCCAGCAGCTCCACTGGAAACACCATATATTTT. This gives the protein CASSSTGNTIYF.

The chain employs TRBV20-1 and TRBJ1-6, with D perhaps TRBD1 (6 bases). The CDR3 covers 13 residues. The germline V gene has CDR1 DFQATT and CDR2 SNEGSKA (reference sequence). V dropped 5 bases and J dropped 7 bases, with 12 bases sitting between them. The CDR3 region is CSARQVQNSPLHF. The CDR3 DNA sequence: TGCAGTGCTCGACAGGTTCAAAATTCACCCCTCCACTTT.